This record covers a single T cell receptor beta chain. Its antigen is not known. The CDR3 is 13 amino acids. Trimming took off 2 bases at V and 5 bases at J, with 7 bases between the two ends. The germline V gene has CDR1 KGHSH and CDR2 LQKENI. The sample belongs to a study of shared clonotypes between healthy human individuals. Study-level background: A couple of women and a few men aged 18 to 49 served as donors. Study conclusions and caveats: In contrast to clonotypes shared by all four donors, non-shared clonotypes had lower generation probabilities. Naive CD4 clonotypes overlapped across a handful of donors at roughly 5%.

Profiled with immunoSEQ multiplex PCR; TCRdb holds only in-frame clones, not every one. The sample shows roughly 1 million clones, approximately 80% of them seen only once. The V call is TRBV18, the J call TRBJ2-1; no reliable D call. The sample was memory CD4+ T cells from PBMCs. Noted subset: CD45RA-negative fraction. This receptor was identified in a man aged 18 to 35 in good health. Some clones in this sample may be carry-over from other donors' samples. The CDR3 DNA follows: TGTGCCAGCTCACCATTGGTGGACAATGAGCAGTTCTTC. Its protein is CASSPLVDNEQFF.